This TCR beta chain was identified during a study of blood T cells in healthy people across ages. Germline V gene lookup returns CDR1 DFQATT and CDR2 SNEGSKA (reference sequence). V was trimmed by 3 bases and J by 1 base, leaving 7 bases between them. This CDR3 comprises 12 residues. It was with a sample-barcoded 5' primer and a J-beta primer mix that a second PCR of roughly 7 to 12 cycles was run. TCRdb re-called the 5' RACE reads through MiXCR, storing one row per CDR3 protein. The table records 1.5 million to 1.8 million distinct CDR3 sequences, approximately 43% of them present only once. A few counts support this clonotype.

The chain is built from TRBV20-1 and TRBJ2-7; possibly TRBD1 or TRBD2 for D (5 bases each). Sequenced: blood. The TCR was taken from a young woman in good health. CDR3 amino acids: CSARGVSYEQYF. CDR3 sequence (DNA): TGCAGTGCTAGGGGGGTATCCTACGAGCAGTACTTC.